The TCR beta chain described here comes from a study of shared clonotypes between healthy human individuals. Profiled with immunoSEQ multiplex PCR; TCRdb holds only in-frame clones, not every one. The table lists about 680,000 clones, around 73% of them singletons. Whole-study findings and limits: Relative to clonotypes present in all four donors, those not shared had lower generation probabilities.

CDR1 and CDR2 (germline): MNHNY, SVGAGI (reference sequence). J gave up 5 bases and V 2 bases, and 4 bases lay outside the gene matches. The CDR3 is 15 amino acids. As regards this clone: Its antigen remains unknown.

The specimen was memory CD4+ T cells sorted from blood. Subset reported: CD45RA-negative fraction. The chain couples TRBV6-6 to TRBJ2-2, with 8 bases fitting TRBD1. The TCR sequence derives from a woman aged 25 to 39 in good health. The CDR3 DNA reads TGTGCCAGCAGTTACGCACAGGGGGAAACCGGGGAGCTGTTTTTT. Translating gives CASSYAQGETGELFF.